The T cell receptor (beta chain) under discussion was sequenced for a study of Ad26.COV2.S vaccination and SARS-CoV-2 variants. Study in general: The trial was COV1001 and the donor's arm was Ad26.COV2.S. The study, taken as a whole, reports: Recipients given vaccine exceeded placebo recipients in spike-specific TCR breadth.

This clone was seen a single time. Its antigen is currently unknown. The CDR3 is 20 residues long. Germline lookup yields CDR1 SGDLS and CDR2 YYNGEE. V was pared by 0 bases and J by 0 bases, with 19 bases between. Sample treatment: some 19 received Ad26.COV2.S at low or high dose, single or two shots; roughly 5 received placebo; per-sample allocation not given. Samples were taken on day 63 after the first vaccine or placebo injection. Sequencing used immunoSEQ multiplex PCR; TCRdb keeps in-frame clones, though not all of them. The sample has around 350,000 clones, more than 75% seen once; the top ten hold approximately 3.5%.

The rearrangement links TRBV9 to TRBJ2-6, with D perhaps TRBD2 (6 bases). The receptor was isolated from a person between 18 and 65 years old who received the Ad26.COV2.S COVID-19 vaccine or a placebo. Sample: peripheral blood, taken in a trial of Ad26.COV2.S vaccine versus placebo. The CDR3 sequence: CASSVARGGLIPSGANVLTF. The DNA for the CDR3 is TGTGCCAGCAGCGTAGCGCGGGGCGGTCTAATACCCTCTGGGGCCAACGTCCTGACTTTC.